The entry that follows covers one T cell receptor beta chain sequence. This entry is derived from a study of blood T cell repertoires in COVID-19. Whole-study context: Acute and convalescent COVID-19 samples came from the United States, Italy and Spain. From T cells, B-cell-depleted T cells, or PBMCs came the material, which was cDNA or gDNA.

Residents of approximately 25 US areas, aged roughly 18 to 89 years, made up the participants. This CDR3 contains 15 residues. V shed 6 bases and J 1 base; nucleotides not matched to a gene: 4. Germline values: CDR1 MNHEY, CDR2 SVGAGI. Authors' analysis steps: Scientists estimated how many nucleated cells there were by amplifying reference gene primers. Here immunoSEQ multiplex PCR was the method, and the copy in TCRdb shows in-frame clones only, minus some. V, J and clone size are those of that table, while D and trimming were read from the DNA. The table includes approximately 240,000 clones, around 90% detected once.

The gene calls are TRBV6-5 and TRBJ1-5; TRBD1 agrees at 9 bases. This sequence was found in a woman in her 30s with acute COVID-19. The sequenced material came from PBMCs or T cells enriched from blood (not recorded which). In DNA form, the CDR3 reads TGTGCCAGCAGCCCGGGACAGGGAAGCAATCAGCCCCAGCATTTT. Protein sequence: CASSPGQGSNQPQHF.